This T cell receptor beta chain was observed in a study of T-cell memory formation after mild COVID-19. General observations from the study: CD4+ bias marked clones expanding day 15 to 37, unlike balanced contracting clones.

For this clonotype: No antigen is known for it.

TCRdb re-derived calls from the 5' RACE reads in MiXCR, one entry per CDR3 protein. Here the sample spans around 110,000 distinct CDR3 sequences, approximately 15% being singletons. Looked up from germline, CDR1 is SGHRS and CDR2 is YFSETQ. J gave up 1 base and V 4 bases, and 11 bases lay outside the gene matches. The CDR3 consists of 16 residues. The V and J genes are TRBV5-1 and TRBJ2-7, with 7 bases lining up with TRBD1. The source material was PBMCs or a T cell subset sorted from them (not recorded which). This sequence was found in an adult woman who had mild COVID-19 (a few samples of this study predate the infection). Cell type and time point are not known. The CDR3 here is CASSSKAGTDSYEQYF. The CDR3 nucleotides read TGCGCCAGCAGCAGCAAAGCCGGGACAGATTCCTACGAGCAGTACTTC.